The 24 T cell receptor beta chains given below trace back to one sample, sequenced in a study of beta chain features in type 1 diabetes. Reverse transcription of all isolated RNA meant that expressed TCRB transcripts were sequenced. Method: immunoSEQ multiplex PCR; TCRdb's copy keeps in-frame clones and lacks some. The sample holds almost 350,000 clones, approximately 8.2% seen once. The sequenced sample was central memory CD4+ T cells from blood. These receptors all stem from a woman aged 18 to 35 in good health.

This sequence joins TRBV7-2 and TRBJ2-3; D call uncertain. V was clipped by 2 bases and J by 2 bases, with 8 bases between them. CDR3 size: 14 residues. The V gene's germline CDR1 is SGHTA and CDR2 FQGNSA. The CDR3 coding sequence is TGTGCCAGCAGCTTAAAACTGACCACAGATACGCAGTATTTT. Translated, it gives CASSLKLTTDTQYF.

This clone occurred a few times. J is TRBJ2-2 and V is TRBV28; D is uncertain. The V and J ends lost 8 bases and 0 bases respectively, with 7 bases between them. CDR3 length equals 13 residues. The germline CDR1 and CDR2 sequences are MDHEN and SYDVKM. The CDR3 coding sequence is TGTGCCAGCCTGGAAGCGAACACCGGGGAGCTGTTTTTT. Translating gives CASLEANTGELFF. The full variable domain, its missing parts supplied by reference TRBV28 and TRBJ2-2, is DVKVTQSSRYLVKRTGEKVFLECVQDMDHENMFWYRQDPGLGLRLIYFSYDVKMKEKGDIPEGYSVSREKKERFSLILESASTNQTSMYLCASLEANTGELFFGEGSRLTVL.

CDR3 sequence (DNA): TGTGCCAGCAGCTCGGGGGATCCAAGGAATGAGCAGTTCTTC. The encoded protein is CASSSGDPRNEQFF. The rearrangement uses TRBV7-3 and TRBJ2-1, with a tentative D call TRBD2 (6 bases). V was trimmed by 4 bases and J by 7 bases, leaving 14 bases between them. This CDR3 is built from 14 residues. CDR1 is SGHTA and CDR2 is FQGTGA in the germline V gene.

This clone was picked up many times. V is TRBV18 and J is TRBJ1-2; D is unclear. CDR1 is KGHSH, CDR2 LQKENI, per germline. The length of the CDR3 is 14 residues. Deletions cut 3 bases from V and 7 bases from J, with 15 bases between. The CDR3 DNA is TGTGCCAGCTCACCGGCAGAGAAGAGCATTGGCTACACCTTC. Protein: CASSPAEKSIGYTF.

The sample holds a few counts of this clone. This could be a read error, since a much larger clone is one nucleotide away. The chain has TRBV5-4 and TRBJ1-1; weak D call: TRBD1 (5 bases). The CDR3 loop spans 13 amino acids. V gave up 2 bases and J gave up 1 base, with 6 bases separating them. The germline CDR1 and CDR2 sequences are SGHNT and YYREEE (reference sequence). This CDR3 is CASSFQGNTEAFF. The CDR3 DNA sequence: TGTGCCAGCAGCTTTCAGGGGAACACTGAAGCTTTCTTT.

This clone was detected a few times. The chain joins TRBV27 to TRBJ2-4; D gene uncertain. The germline V gene has CDR1 MNHEY and CDR2 SMNVEV (reference sequence). The CDR3 contains 13 residues. V lost 2 bases and J lost 6, with 8 bases in between. For the CDR3, the DNA is TGTGCCAGCAGTTTACGCGGCGGAAACATTCAGTACTTC. Its protein is CASSLRGGNIQYF.

The sample holds a few counts of this clone. This chain connects TRBV29-1 to TRBJ1-4; D perhaps matches TRBD1 (5 bases). The CDR3 sequence is 15 residues long. Germline loops: CDR1 SQVTM, CDR2 ANQGSEA. The V gene lost 6 bases and the J gene lost 3 bases, with 17 bases spanning the gap. The CDR3 DNA reads as TGCAGCGTAAGGGACGGACGCTACTCTAATGAAAAACTGTTTTTT. Translating gives CSVRDGRYSNEKLFF. The full variable domain, with the rest looked up from reference TRBV29-1 and TRBJ1-4, is SAVISQKPSRDICQRGTSLTIQCQVDSQVTMMFWYRQQPGQSLTLIATANQGSEATYESGFVIDKFPISRPNLTFSTLTVSNMSPEDSSIYLCSVRDGRYSNEKLFFGSGTQLSVL.

The chain employs TRBV29-1 and TRBJ2-2; D is ambiguous. The CDR3 has 13 residues. Germline V gene lookup returns CDR1 SQVTM and CDR2 ANQGSEA. Trimming pared 6 bases from V and 2 bases from J, leaving 10 bases between. The CDR3 here is CSVIDENTGELFF. CDR3 nucleotide sequence: TGCAGCGTAATTGACGAAAACACCGGGGAGCTGTTTTTT.

This clone has more than one count but fewer than ten. With a much larger clone just one base away, this may be a read error. This sequence joins TRBV9 and TRBJ2-7; TRBD1 matches at 9 bases. Germline V gene lookup returns CDR1 SGDLS and CDR2 YYNGEE. V lost 0 bases to trimming and J lost 2 bases; unmatched junction nucleotides: 0. The CDR3 is 14 residues long. CDR3 protein: CASSVGQGAYEQYF. The CDR3 nucleotides are TGTGCCAGCAGCGTAGGACAGGGGGCCTACGAGCAGTACTTC. Full variable domain (rest looked up from reference TRBV9 and TRBJ2-7): DSGVTQTPKHLITATGQRVTLRCSPRSGDLSVYWYQQSLDQGLQFLIQYYNGEERAKGNILERFSAQQFPDLHSELNLSSLELGDSALYFCASSVGQGAYEQYFGPGTRLTVT.

This clone was picked up a small number of times. This chain uses TRBV10-3 with TRBJ2-7; 11 bases are a match to TRBD2. Germline loops: CDR1 ENHRY, CDR2 SYGVKD. The CDR3 is 13 residues long. J gave up 4 bases and V 10 bases, and 6 bases lay outside the gene matches. CDR3 in amino acids: CATKLAGAYEQYF. DNA of the CDR3: TGTGCCACCAAACTAGCGGGAGCGTACGAGCAGTACTTC.

This clone was counted many times. The rearrangement joins TRBV28 to TRBJ2-7; 13 bases align to TRBD2. The CDR3 spans 17 residues. Looked up from germline, CDR1 is MDHEN and CDR2 is SYDVKM. V lost 2 bases and J lost 2; bases outside the gene matches: 6. The chain's CDR3 is CASSLLGTSGIPYEQYF. CDR3 DNA sequence: TGTGCCAGCAGTTTACTTGGGACTAGCGGGATCCCCTACGAGCAGTACTTC. Full variable domain (remainder filled in from reference TRBV28 and TRBJ2-7): DVKVTQSSRYLVKRTGEKVFLECVQDMDHENMFWYRQDPGLGLRLIYFSYDVKMKEKGDIPEGYSVSREKKERFSLILESASTNQTSMYLCASSLLGTSGIPYEQYFGPGTRLTVT.

This clone was seen a handful of times. The chain carries TRBV11-2 and TRBJ2-3; perhaps TRBD1 as D (6 bases). This CDR3 is 13 amino acids long. Trimming left V 4 bases short and J 9 bases short, with 14 bases between. CDR1 is SGHAT and CDR2 is FQNNGV in the germline V gene. The CDR3 reads CASSSEDRWTQYF. The CDR3 DNA follows: TGTGCCAGCAGCTCGGAGGACAGATGGACGCAGTATTTT.

This clone appeared a few times. This sequence joins TRBV27 and TRBJ1-3; no reliable D call. Germline CDR1 reads MNHEY; CDR2 reads SMNVEV (reference sequence). V was clipped by 4 bases and J by 2 bases, with 6 bases between them. This CDR3 spans 13 amino acids. CDR3 region: CASSSWAGNTIYF. CDR3 DNA: TGTGCCAGCAGTTCCTGGGCTGGAAACACCATATATTTT.

This chain uses TRBV4-1 with TRBJ2-3; possibly TRBD1 for D (6 bases). Per the germline V gene, CDR1 is MGHRA and CDR2 is YSYEKL. CDR3 size: 16 residues. V shed 3 bases and J shed 2 bases, with 15 bases lying between them. CDR3 sequence: CASSHAGTKVTDTQYF. In nucleotides, the CDR3 is TGCGCCAGCAGCCATGCTGGGACAAAGGTCACAGATACGCAGTATTTT.

This clone appeared once. The rearrangement joins TRBV5-1 to TRBJ2-3, with unresolved D. The V end lost 4 bases, the J end lost 9 bases, and 15 bases lay between the germline ends. The CDR3 covers 13 residues. Germline V lookup: CDR1 SGHRS, CDR2 YFSETQ. The CDR3 DNA sequence: TGCGCCAGCAGCCCTGCGACTGAAGGCACGCAGTATTTT. Translation: CASSPATEGTQYF.

This clone was detected only a few times. The chain employs TRBV28 and TRBJ1-5; 8 nucleotides agree with TRBD1. CDR3 length: 18 amino acids. Germline CDR1 is MDHEN and CDR2 is SYDVKM. The trim removed 6 bases at V and 1 base at J, leaving 14 bases unmatched. The CDR3: CASSRISGGDRSNQPQHF. CDR3 DNA sequence: TGTGCCAGCAGCCGAATCTCAGGGGGCGATCGGAGCAATCAGCCCCAGCATTTT.

The chain couples TRBV11-2 to TRBJ2-5, with D maybe TRBD2 (6 bases). This CDR3 contains 14 residues. Trimming pared 5 bases from V and 0 bases from J, leaving 10 bases between. From germline, CDR1 is SGHAT and CDR2 FQNNGV. The CDR3 loop reads CASSRGLHQETQYF. The CDR3 DNA sequence: TGTGCCAGCAGCCGCGGACTACACCAAGAGACCCAGTACTTC.

This chain links TRBV6-5 with TRBJ2-1; D is perhaps TRBD2 (5 bases). V lost 11 bases, J lost 0 bases, and 14 bases lay in between. The germline V gene encodes CDR1 MNHEY and CDR2 SVGAGI. CDR3 length: 14 amino acids. CDR3 sequence reads: CAVKRSSSYNEQFF. Written as DNA, the CDR3 is TGTGCCGTTAAGCGGTCAAGCTCCTACAATGAGCAGTTCTTC.

There are many counts of this clone. The rearrangement links TRBV6-1 to TRBJ2-7; 8 bases align to TRBD2. V was clipped by 8 bases and J by 6 bases; unmatched bases: 6. This CDR3 has 12 amino acids. Germline CDR1 and CDR2: MNHNS and SASEGT. For the CDR3, the DNA is TGTGCCAGCGAACGACTAGCGACCGAGCAGTACTTC. Its translation: CASERLATEQYF.

V is TRBV7-3 and J is TRBJ2-5; no clear D gene. V lost 4 bases and J 4 bases, leaving 10 bases between the germline ends. Germline-derived CDR1 and CDR2 are SGHTA and FQGTGA. The CDR3 length is 13 residues. The CDR3 DNA follows: TGTGCCAGCAGCTCCACCCCCTCAGAGACCCAGTACTTC. Translation gives CASSSTPSETQYF. Supplemented by reference TRBV7-3 and TRBJ2-5, the full variable domain reads GAGVSQTPSNKVTEKGKYVELRCDPISGHTALYWYRQSLGQGPEFLIYFQGTGAADDSGLPNDRFFAVRPEGSVSTLKIQRTERGDSAVYLCASSSTPSETQYFGPGTRLLVL.

The genes are TRBV15 and TRBJ2-2; perhaps TRBD2 as D (5 bases). The CDR3 spans 16 residues. The germline V gene encodes CDR1 LNHNV and CDR2 YYDKDF (reference sequence). Trimming left V 2 bases short and J 6 bases short, with 16 bases between. In nucleotides, the CDR3 is TGTGCCACCAGCAGAAGGGAGACTAAAAGGGCCGGGGAGCTGTTTTTT. This codes for CATSRRETKRAGELFF.

This clone turned up a few times. The chain links TRBV5-6 to TRBJ2-3; D not resolved. Trimming pared 1 base from V and 3 bases from J, leaving 15 bases between. Germline CDR1 is SGHDT and CDR2 is YYEEEE. The CDR3 covers 16 residues. As DNA, the CDR3 is TGTGCCAGCAGCTTGCCTCAGGAGAGGAGAACAGATACGCAGTATTTT. Amino acids: CASSLPQERRTDTQYF.

This clone was found a few times. V is TRBV7-2 and J is TRBJ2-7; possibly TRBD2 for D (5 bases). Germline-derived CDR1 and CDR2 are SGHTA and FQGNSA. V lost 4 bases to trimming and J lost 0 bases, with 10 bases between them. This CDR3 has 14 residues. This chain's CDR3 is CASSSLGSSYEQYF. The DNA for the CDR3 is TGTGCCAGCAGCTCACTAGGGAGCTCCTACGAGCAGTACTTC.

The chain uses TRBV2 and TRBJ2-3; tentatively, D is TRBD2 (6 bases). CDR3 length: 15 residues. The germline gives CDR1 SNHLY, CDR2 FYNNEI. V lost 6 bases to trimming and J lost 5 bases, with 18 bases between them. The CDR3 region is CASRWDGSGLDTQYF. CDR3 in DNA: TGTGCCAGCAGGTGGGACGGGAGTGGGTTAGATACGCAGTATTTT. Variable domain in full (rest from reference TRBV2 and TRBJ2-3): EPEVTQTPSHQVTQMGQEVILRCVPISNHLYFYWYRQILGQKVEFLVSFYNNEISEKSEIFDDQFSVERPDGSNFTLKIRSTKLEDSAMYFCASRWDGSGLDTQYFGPGTRLTVL.